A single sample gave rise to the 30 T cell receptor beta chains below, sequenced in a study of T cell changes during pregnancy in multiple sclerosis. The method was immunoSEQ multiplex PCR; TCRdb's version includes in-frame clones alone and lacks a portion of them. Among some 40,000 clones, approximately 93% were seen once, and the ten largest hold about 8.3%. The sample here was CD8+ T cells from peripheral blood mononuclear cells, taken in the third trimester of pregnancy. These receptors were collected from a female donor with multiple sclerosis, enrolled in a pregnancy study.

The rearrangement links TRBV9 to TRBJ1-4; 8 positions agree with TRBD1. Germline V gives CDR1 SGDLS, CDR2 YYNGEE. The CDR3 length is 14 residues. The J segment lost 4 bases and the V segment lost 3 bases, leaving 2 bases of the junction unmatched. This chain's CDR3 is CASSADRVNEKLFF. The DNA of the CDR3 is TGTGCCAGCAGCGCGGACAGGGTTAATGAAAAACTGTTTTTT.

CDR3 amino acids: CASSEGGERSYEQYF. For the CDR3, the DNA is TGTGCCAGCAGCGAAGGGGGGGAGAGGAGCTACGAGCAGTACTTC. The V call is TRBV7-2, the J call TRBJ2-7, with D possibly matching TRBD2 (7 bases). The CDR3 length is 15 residues. Trimming cost V 5 bases and J 3 bases, with 17 bases left between them. CDR1 and CDR2 from the germline V gene are SGHTA and FQGNSA.

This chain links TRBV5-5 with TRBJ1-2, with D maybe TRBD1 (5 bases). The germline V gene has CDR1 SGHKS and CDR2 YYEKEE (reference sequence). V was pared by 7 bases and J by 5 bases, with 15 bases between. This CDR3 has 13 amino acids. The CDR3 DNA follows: TGTGCCAGCGAGGATCAGGGTTTTTATGGCTACACCTTC. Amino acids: CASEDQGFYGYTF.

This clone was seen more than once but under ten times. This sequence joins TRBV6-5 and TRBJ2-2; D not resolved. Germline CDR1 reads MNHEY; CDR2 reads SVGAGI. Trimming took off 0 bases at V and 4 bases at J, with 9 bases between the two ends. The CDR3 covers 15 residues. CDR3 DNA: TGTGCCAGCAGTTACTCTGGTGGCGGCACCGGGGAGCTGTTTTTT. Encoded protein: CASSYSGGGTGELFF.

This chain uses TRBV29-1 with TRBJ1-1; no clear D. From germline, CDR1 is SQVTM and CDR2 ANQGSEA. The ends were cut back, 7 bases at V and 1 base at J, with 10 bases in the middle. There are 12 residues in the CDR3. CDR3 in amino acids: CSDLRQNTEAFF. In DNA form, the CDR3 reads TGCAGCGACCTAAGACAGAACACTGAAGCTTTCTTT.

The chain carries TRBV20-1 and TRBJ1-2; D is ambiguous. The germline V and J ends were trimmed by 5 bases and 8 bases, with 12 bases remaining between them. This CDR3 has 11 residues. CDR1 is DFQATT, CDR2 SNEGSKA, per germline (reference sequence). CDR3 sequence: CSAHHSGGYTF. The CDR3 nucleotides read TGCAGTGCTCATCACAGTGGCGGCTACACCTTC.

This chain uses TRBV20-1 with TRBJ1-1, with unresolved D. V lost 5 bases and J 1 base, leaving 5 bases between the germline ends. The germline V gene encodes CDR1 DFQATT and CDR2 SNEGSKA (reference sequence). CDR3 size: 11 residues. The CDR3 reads CSAPENTEAFF. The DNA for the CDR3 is TGCAGTGCTCCAGAGAACACTGAAGCTTTCTTT.

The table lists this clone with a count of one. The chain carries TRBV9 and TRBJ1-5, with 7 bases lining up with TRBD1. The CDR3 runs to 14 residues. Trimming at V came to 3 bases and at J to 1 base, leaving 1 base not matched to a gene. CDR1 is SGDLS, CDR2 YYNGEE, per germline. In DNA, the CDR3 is TGTGCCAGCAGCGAGACAGGGAGCAATCAGCCCCAGCATTTT. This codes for CASSETGSNQPQHF.

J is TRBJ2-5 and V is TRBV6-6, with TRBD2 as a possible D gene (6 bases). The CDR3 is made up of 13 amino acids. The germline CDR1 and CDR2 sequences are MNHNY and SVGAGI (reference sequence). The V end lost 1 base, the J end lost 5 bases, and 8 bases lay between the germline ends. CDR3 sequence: CASSYFGGETQYF. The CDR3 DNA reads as TGTGCCAGCAGTTACTTTGGGGGGGAGACCCAGTACTTC.

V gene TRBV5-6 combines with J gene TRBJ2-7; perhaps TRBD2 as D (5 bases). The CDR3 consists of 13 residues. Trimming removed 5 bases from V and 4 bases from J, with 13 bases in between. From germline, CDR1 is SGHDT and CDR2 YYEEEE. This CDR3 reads CASRPIGGYEQYF. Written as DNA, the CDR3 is TGTGCCAGCAGGCCCATAGGCGGGTACGAGCAGTACTTC.

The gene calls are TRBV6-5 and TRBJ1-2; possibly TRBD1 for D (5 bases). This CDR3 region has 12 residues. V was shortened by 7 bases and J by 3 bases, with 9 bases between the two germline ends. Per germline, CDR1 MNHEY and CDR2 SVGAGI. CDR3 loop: CASTPGYYGYTF. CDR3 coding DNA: TGTGCCAGCACCCCAGGGTACTATGGCTACACCTTC.

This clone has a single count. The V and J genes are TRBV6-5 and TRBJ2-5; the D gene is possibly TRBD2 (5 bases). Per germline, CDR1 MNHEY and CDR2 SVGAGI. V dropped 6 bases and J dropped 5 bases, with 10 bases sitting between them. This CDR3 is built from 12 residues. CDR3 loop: CASSPTGETQYF. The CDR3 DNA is TGTGCCAGCAGCCCCACGGGGGAGACCCAGTACTTC.

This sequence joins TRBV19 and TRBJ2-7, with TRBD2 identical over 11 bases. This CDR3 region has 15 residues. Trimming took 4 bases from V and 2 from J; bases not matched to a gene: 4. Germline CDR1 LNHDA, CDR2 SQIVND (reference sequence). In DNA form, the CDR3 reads TGTGCCAGTAGTACTCTAGCGGGGGGACCCTACGAGCAGTACTTC. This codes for CASSTLAGGPYEQYF. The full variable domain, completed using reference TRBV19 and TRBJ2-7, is DGGITQSPKYLFRKEGQNVTLSCEQNLNHDAMYWYRQDPGQGLRLIYYSQIVNDFQKGDIAEGYSVSREKKESFPLTVTSAQKNPTAFYLCASSTLAGGPYEQYFGPGTRLTVT.

CDR3 amino acids: CSVGTGSNQPQHF. DNA for the CDR3: TGCAGCGTGGGGACAGGTAGCAATCAGCCCCAGCATTTT. The chain has TRBV29-1 and TRBJ1-5, with 8 nucleotides matching TRBD1. V lost 6 bases and J lost 0; bases outside the gene matches: 1. CDR3 length equals 13 residues. The germline gives CDR1 SQVTM, CDR2 ANQGSEA.

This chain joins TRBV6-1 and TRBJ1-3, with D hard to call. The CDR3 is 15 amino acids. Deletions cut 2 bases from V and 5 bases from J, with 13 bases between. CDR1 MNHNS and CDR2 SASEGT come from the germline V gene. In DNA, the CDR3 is TGTGCCAGCAGTGAAAGTCAACAGTTCAGAAACACCATATATTTT. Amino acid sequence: CASSESQQFRNTIYF.

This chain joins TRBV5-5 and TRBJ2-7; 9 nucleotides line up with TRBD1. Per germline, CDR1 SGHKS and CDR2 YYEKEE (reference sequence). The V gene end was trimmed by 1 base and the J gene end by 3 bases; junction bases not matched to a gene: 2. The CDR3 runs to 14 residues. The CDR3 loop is CASSLNRGLYEQYF. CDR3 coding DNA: TGTGCCAGCAGCTTGAACAGGGGGCTCTACGAGCAGTACTTC.

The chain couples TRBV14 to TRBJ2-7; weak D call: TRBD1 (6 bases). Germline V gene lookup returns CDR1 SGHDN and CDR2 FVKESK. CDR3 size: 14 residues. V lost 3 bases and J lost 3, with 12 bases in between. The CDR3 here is CASSHYDRLYEQYF. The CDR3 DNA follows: TGTGCCAGCAGCCATTACGACAGGCTCTACGAGCAGTACTTC.

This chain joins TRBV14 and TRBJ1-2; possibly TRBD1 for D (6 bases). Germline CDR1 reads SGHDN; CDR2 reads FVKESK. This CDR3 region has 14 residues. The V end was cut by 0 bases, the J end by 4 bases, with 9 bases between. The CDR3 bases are TGTGCCAGCAGCCAAGATACAGGGAGCTATGGCTACACCTTC. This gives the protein CASSQDTGSYGYTF.

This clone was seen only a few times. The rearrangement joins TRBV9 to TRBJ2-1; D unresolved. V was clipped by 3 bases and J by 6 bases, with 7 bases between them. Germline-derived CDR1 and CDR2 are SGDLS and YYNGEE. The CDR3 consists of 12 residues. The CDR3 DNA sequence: TGTGCCAGCAGCGCCAGGTTCAATGAGCAGTTCTTC. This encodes CASSARFNEQFF.

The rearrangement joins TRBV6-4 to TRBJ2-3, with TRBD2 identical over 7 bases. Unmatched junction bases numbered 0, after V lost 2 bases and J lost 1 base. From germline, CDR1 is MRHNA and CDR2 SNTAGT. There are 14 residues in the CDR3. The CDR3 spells CASSDTSGTDTQYF. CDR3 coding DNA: TGTGCCAGCAGTGACACTAGCGGCACAGATACGCAGTATTTT.

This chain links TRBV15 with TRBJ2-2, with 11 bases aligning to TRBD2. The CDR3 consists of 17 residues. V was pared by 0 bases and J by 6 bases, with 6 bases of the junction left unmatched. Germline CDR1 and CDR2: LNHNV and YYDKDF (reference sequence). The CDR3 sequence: CATSRDPPLAGAGELFF. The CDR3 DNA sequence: TGTGCCACCAGCAGAGATCCTCCACTAGCGGGGGCCGGGGAGCTGTTTTTT.

CDR3: CASSLYSGNTGELFF. The CDR3 nucleotides are TGTGCCAGCAGCTTGTATAGCGGAAACACCGGGGAGCTGTTTTTT. This rearrangement joins TRBV7-6 to TRBJ2-2; TRBD2 is a possible D gene (6 bases). From germline, CDR1 is SGHVS and CDR2 FNYEAQ. The CDR3 covers 15 residues. Trimming took 3 bases from V and 2 from J, leaving 10 bases between them.

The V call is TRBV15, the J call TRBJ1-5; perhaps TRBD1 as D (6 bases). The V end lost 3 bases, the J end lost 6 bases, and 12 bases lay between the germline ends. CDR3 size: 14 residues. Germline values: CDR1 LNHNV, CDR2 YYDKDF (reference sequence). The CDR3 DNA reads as TGTGCCACCAGCAGTCGTACAGGGCGTCAGCCCCAGCATTTT. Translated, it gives CATSSRTGRQPQHF.

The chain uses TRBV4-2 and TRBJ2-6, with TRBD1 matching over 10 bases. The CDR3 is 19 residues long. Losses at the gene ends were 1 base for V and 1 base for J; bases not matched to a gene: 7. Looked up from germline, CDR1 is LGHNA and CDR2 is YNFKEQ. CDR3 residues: CASSQGEGTGVSGANVLTF. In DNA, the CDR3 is TGTGCCAGCAGCCAAGGGGAGGGGACAGGGGTTTCTGGGGCCAACGTCCTGACTTTC.

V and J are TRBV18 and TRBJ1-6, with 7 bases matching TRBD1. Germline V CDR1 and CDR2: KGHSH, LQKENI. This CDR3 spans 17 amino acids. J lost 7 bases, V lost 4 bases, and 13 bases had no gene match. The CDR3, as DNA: TGTGCCAGCTCACTCAAGGAAAGGGGGCATACGAATTCACCCCTCCACTTT. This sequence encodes CASSLKERGHTNSPLHF.

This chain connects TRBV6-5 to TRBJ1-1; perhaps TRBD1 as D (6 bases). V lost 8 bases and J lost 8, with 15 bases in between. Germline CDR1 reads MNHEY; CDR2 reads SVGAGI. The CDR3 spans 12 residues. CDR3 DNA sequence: TGTGCCAGCTGTACAACCGGGACAGAAGCTTTCTTT. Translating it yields CASCTTGTEAFF.

The CDR3 spells CASSVSGVNQPQHF. CDR3 sequence (DNA): TGTGCCAGCAGTGTTTCAGGGGTCAATCAGCCCCAGCATTTT. The chain employs TRBV6-1 and TRBJ1-5; weak D call: TRBD1 (6 bases). Trimming shortened V by 4 bases and J by 3 bases, and 10 bases separated the two germline ends. The CDR3 totals 14 residues. Germline CDR1 reads MNHNS; CDR2 reads SASEGT.

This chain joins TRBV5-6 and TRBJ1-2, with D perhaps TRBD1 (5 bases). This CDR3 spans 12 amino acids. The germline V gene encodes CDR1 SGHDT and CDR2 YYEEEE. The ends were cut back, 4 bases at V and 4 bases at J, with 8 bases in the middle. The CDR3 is CASSGDSYGYTF. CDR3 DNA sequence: TGTGCCAGCAGCGGCGACAGCTATGGCTACACCTTC.

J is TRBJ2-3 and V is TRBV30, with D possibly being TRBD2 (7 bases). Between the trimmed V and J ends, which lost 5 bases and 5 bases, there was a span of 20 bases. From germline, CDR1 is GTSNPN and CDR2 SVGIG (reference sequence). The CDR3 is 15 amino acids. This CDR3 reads CAWLEPGGRLDTQYF. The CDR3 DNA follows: TGTGCCTGGCTAGAACCGGGGGGCCGTTTAGATACGCAGTATTTT.

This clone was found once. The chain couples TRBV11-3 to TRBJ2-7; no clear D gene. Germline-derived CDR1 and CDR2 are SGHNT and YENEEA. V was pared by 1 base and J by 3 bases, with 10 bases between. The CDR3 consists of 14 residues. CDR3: CASSLAGPGYEQYF. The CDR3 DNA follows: TGTGCCAGCAGCTTAGCCGGCCCGGGCTACGAGCAGTACTTC.